Each of the 28 T cell receptor beta chains below was sequenced from the same sample in a study of control samples from healthy donors and cancer patients (dated by TCRdb to the early 2020s). The method was the immunoSEQ multiplex PCR assay. TCRdb took this table from immuneACCESS and kept in-frame rearrangements with V and J called. Such tables lack part of the clones; where checked against another copy, unresolved V genes explain under half of the gap, and the rest is unexplained. The sample table records around 59,000 clones; about 92% of these occur just once. Less than 2% of the sample belongs to the ten largest clones. The sequenced material came from PBMCs. Receptors were obtained from a man aged 35 to 55 with colorectal cancer.

The J gene is TRBJ1-4, the V gene TRBV7-2; TRBD1 might be the D (5 bases). CDR3 length: 12 amino acids. The ends were cut back, 4 bases at V and 8 bases at J, with 8 bases in the middle. Germline lookup yields CDR1 SGHTA and CDR2 FQGNSA. This CDR3 is CASSYSGEKLFF. DNA of the CDR3: TGTGCCAGCAGCTATTCAGGGGAAAAACTGTTTTTT.

This chain uses TRBV30 with TRBJ1-1; 7 bases align to TRBD1. V lost 3 bases to trimming and J lost 1 base; unmatched junction nucleotides: 2. CDR1 is GTSNPN and CDR2 is SVGIG in the germline V gene (reference sequence). This CDR3 has 13 amino acids. In nucleotides, the CDR3 is TGTGCCTGGAGACAGGGGACGAACACTGAAGCTTTCTTT. It specifies CAWRQGTNTEAFF.

This chain uses TRBV15 with TRBJ2-7; D remains unclear. V was trimmed by 0 bases and J by 3 bases, leaving 3 bases between them. CDR1 and CDR2 from the germline V gene are LNHNV and YYDKDF (reference sequence). This CDR3 is built from 12 residues. In DNA, the CDR3 is TGTGCCACCAGCAGAGATTTCTACGAGCAGTACTTC. Translating gives CATSRDFYEQYF. Combining the CDR3 with reference TRBV15 and TRBJ2-7 gives the whole variable domain DAMVIQNPRYQVTQFGKPVTLSCSQTLNHNVMYWYQQKSSQAPKLLFHYYDKDFNNEADTPDNFQSRRPNTSFCFLDIRSPGLGDTAMYLCATSRDFYEQYFGPGTRLTVT.

The chain joins TRBV6-2 or TRBV6-3 to TRBJ1-2; no firm D call. Germline assignment: CDR1 MNHEY and CDR2 SVGEGT. The CDR3 covers 14 residues. V lost 7 bases, J lost 2 bases, and 14 bases lay in between. This CDR3 is CASNPKMGNYGYTF. CDR3 bases: TGTGCCAGCAACCCTAAGATGGGGAACTATGGCTACACCTTC.

This clone was detected once. This chain uses TRBV9 with TRBJ1-1, with 10 nucleotides matching TRBD1. V lost 3 bases and J lost 5; bases outside the gene matches: 10. Germline-derived CDR1 and CDR2 are SGDLS and YYNGEE. This CDR3 is 16 amino acids long. CDR3 nucleotide sequence: TGTGCCAGCAGCGCTCGGGACAGGGGATTATCGACTGAAGCTTTCTTT. It translates to CASSARDRGLSTEAFF.

This chain joins TRBV6-5 and TRBJ1-1, with no clear D. Trimming shortened V by 2 bases and J by 1 base, and 11 bases separated the two germline ends. There are 15 residues in the CDR3. Germline V lookup: CDR1 MNHEY, CDR2 SVGAGI. In DNA form, the CDR3 reads TGTGCCAGCAGTTACAAACCAGGACGGAACACTGAAGCTTTCTTT. The encoded protein is CASSYKPGRNTEAFF.

This rearrangement joins TRBV18 to TRBJ1-2; no definite D call. CDR1 and CDR2 from the germline V gene are KGHSH and LQKENI. V shed 4 bases and J shed 4 bases, with 13 bases lying between them. This CDR3 is built from 14 residues. The CDR3 nucleotides read TGTGCCAGCTCACTGGATGATTCCATCTATGGCTACACCTTC. It translates to CASSLDDSIYGYTF.

The chain combines TRBV19 with TRBJ2-7, with TRBD1 matching over 9 bases. The germline gives CDR1 LNHDA, CDR2 SQIVND (reference sequence). V dropped 6 bases and J dropped 0; count of bases not matched to a gene: 6. The CDR3 covers 15 residues. Here the CDR3 DNA reads TGTGCCAGTAGCGACCGGACAGGGGTCTCCTACGAGCAGTACTTC. Protein: CASSDRTGVSYEQYF.

The chain carries TRBV3-1 (or the pseudogene TRBV3-2) and TRBJ1-1; maybe TRBD1 (6 bases). The CDR3 has 13 residues. Trimming stripped 7 bases from V and 1 base from J, with 10 bases between. Germline CDR1 reads LGHDT; CDR2 reads YNNKEL (reference sequence). DNA of the CDR3: TGTGCCAGCATAGCAGGGGAGAACACTGAAGCTTTCTTT. Residues: CASIAGENTEAFF.

The V call is TRBV7-6, the J call TRBJ2-5; 9 bases are a match to TRBD2. The CDR3 is made up of 15 amino acids. In germline, CDR1 is SGHVS, CDR2 FNYEAQ. Germline trimming cut 4 bases from V and 2 bases from J; bases unmatched to any gene: 5. CDR3 sequence reads: CASSSAGGFQETQYF. The CDR3 DNA sequence: TGTGCCAGCAGCTCAGCGGGGGGATTTCAAGAGACCCAGTACTTC.

The chain joins TRBV30 to TRBJ1-1; D gene uncertain. Germline V gives CDR1 GTSNPN, CDR2 SVGIG (reference sequence). The CDR3 spans 13 residues. Deletions cut 4 bases from V and 1 base from J, with 10 bases between. The DNA of the CDR3 is TGTGCCTGGACCCGGCAAACGAACACTGAAGCTTTCTTT. Amino acids: CAWTRQTNTEAFF. The full variable domain, rest sourced from reference TRBV30 and TRBJ1-1, is SQTIHQWPATLVQPVGSPLSLECTVEGTSNPNLYWYRQAAGRGLQLLFYSVGIGQISSEVPQNLSASRPQDRQFILSSKKLLLSDSGFYLCAWTRQTNTEAFFGQGTRLTVV.

V and J are TRBV5-1 and TRBJ2-3; 9 nucleotides match TRBD1. The length of the CDR3 is 14 residues. V lost 4 bases to trimming and J lost 4 bases; unmatched junction nucleotides: 4. The germline V gene encodes CDR1 SGHRS and CDR2 YFSETQ. CDR3 amino acids: CASSKGQGADTQYF. DNA of the CDR3: TGCGCCAGCAGCAAGGGACAGGGCGCAGATACGCAGTATTTT. Together with reference TRBV5-1 and TRBJ2-3, the CDR3 gives the full variable domain: KAGVTQTPRYLIKTRGQQVTLSCSPISGHRSVSWYQQTPGQGLQFLFEYFSETQRNKGNFPGRFSGRQFSNSRSEMNVSTLELGDSALYLCASSKGQGADTQYFGPGTRLTVL.

The chain joins TRBV7-9 to TRBJ1-1; D is uncertain. This CDR3 has 14 amino acids. V lost 6 bases to trimming and J lost 4 bases, with 15 bases between them. The germline V gene encodes CDR1 SEHNR and CDR2 FQNEAQ (reference sequence). Here the CDR3 reads CASRGDTTFTEAFF. The CDR3, as DNA: TGTGCCAGCAGGGGTGACACAACTTTCACTGAAGCTTTCTTT.

The rearrangement uses TRBV5-1 and TRBJ1-1, with 7 bases identical to TRBD1. CDR3 length equals 15 residues. From germline, CDR1 is SGHRS and CDR2 YFSETQ. The ends lost 4 bases at V and 3 bases at J; junction bases unmatched: 9. CDR3 in DNA: TGCGCCAGCAGCGCCCAGGGGGGGCGGGACACTGAAGCTTTCTTT. Translation gives CASSAQGGRDTEAFF.

The chain links TRBV2 to TRBJ1-5, with D possibly matching TRBD1 (6 bases). Trimming removed 3 bases at V and 9 bases at J, with 12 bases between. CDR1 and CDR2 (germline): SNHLY, FYNNEI. The CDR3 spans 13 residues. The CDR3 DNA is TGTGCCAGCAGTGAGGGACAATCAGGGCCCCAGCATTTT. It yields the protein CASSEGQSGPQHF.

The chain carries TRBV11-3 and TRBJ2-1, with 10 bases matching TRBD1. V was clipped by 5 bases and J by 4 bases; unmatched bases: 8. CDR3 length: 16 amino acids. Germline V gene data show CDR1 as SGHNT and CDR2 as YENEEA. The CDR3 protein is CASSPGGTGVYNEQFF. CDR3 bases: TGTGCCAGCAGCCCTGGGGGGACAGGGGTTTACAATGAGCAGTTCTTC.

This clone appeared a single time. The rearrangement links TRBV6-2 or TRBV6-3 to TRBJ2-7; no definite D call. In germline, CDR1 is MNHEY, CDR2 SVGEGT. The CDR3 runs to 13 residues. V shed 4 bases and J shed 3 bases, with 10 bases lying between them. The CDR3 is CASSSLTVYEQYF. The CDR3 nucleotides are TGTGCCAGCAGTTCTTTGACTGTCTACGAGCAGTACTTC.

J is TRBJ2-6 and V is TRBV10-1; no firm D call. The CDR3 spans 18 residues. Trimming took 0 bases from V and 2 from J, leaving 14 bases between them. The germline V gene has CDR1 WNHNN and CDR2 SYGVQD (reference sequence). This CDR3 reads CASSESVDKFTGANVLTF. CDR3 nucleotide sequence: TGCGCCAGCAGTGAGTCGGTAGACAAGTTTACTGGGGCCAACGTCCTGACTTTC.

The chain employs TRBV2 and TRBJ2-1; either TRBD1 or TRBD2 may fit D (5 bases each). This CDR3 is built from 16 residues. The V and J ends lost 1 base and 8 bases respectively, with 18 bases between them. CDR1 and CDR2 (germline): SNHLY, FYNNEI. CDR3 DNA: TGTGCCAGCAGTGAAGGCGACGGTGGGGGTGAGGATGAGCAGTTCTTC. Protein: CASSEGDGGGEDEQFF.

The chain joins TRBV14 to TRBJ1-3, with D perhaps TRBD1 (6 bases). The V and J ends lost 8 bases and 0 bases respectively, with 14 bases between them. The CDR3 sequence is 15 residues long. The germline V gene encodes CDR1 SGHDN and CDR2 FVKESK. CDR3 in amino acids: CASGNGDNSGNTIYF. The DNA of the CDR3 is TGTGCCAGCGGCAACGGGGACAACTCTGGAAACACCATATATTTT.

The chain links TRBV5-4 to TRBJ1-1; D may be TRBD1 (6 bases). Germline loops: CDR1 SGHNT, CDR2 YYREEE (reference sequence). V was cut by 7 bases and J by 5 bases, with 15 bases left in between. CDR3 length: 13 residues. DNA of the CDR3: TGTGCCAGCGTCGGGCAGGGGAGTACTGAAGCTTTCTTT. It translates to CASVGQGSTEAFF. Combining the CDR3 with reference TRBV5-4 and TRBJ1-1 gives the whole variable domain ETGVTQSPTHLIKTRGQQVTLRCSSQSGHNTVSWYQQALGQGPQFIFQYYREEENGRGNFPPRFSGLQFPNYSSELNVNALELDDSALYLCASVGQGSTEAFFGQGTRLTVV.

The count of this clone is one. This CDR3 reads CASSLGAGSGANVLTF. CDR3 bases: TGCGCCAGCAGCCTTGGGGCAGGCTCTGGGGCCAACGTCCTGACTTTC. The V call is TRBV5-1, the J call TRBJ2-6; D possibly corresponds to TRBD1 (5 bases). There are 16 residues in the CDR3. Germline V gives CDR1 SGHRS, CDR2 YFSETQ. V was pared by 4 bases and J by 0 bases, with 11 bases between.

The CDR3 here is CASSLRAGLNSPLHF. The CDR3, as DNA: TGTGCCAGCAGTTTAAGGGCAGGGTTAAATTCACCCCTCCACTTT. The J gene is TRBJ1-6, the V gene TRBV27; D may be TRBD1 (5 bases). The CDR3 is 15 residues long. Germline CDR1 MNHEY, CDR2 SMNVEV (reference sequence). The V end lost 2 bases, the J end lost 7 bases, and 12 bases lay between the germline ends.

This sequence joins TRBV6-2 or TRBV6-3 and TRBJ1-5; the D gene is possibly TRBD1 (6 bases). CDR1 is MNHEY, CDR2 SVGEGT, per germline. V lost 0 bases, J lost 5 bases, and 11 bases lay in between. The CDR3 is 15 amino acids. CDR3 region: CASSYSPGQYQPQHF. CDR3 coding DNA: TGTGCCAGCAGTTACTCTCCAGGACAGTATCAGCCCCAGCATTTT.

The chain is built from TRBV18 and TRBJ1-1; 8 nucleotides line up with TRBD1. The CDR3 totals 17 residues. Germline V gene data show CDR1 as KGHSH and CDR2 as LQKENI. The J segment lost 8 bases and the V segment lost 6 bases, leaving 20 bases of the junction unmatched. The CDR3, as DNA: TGTGCCAGCTCGGAGACAGGGGTAGGCGTAAGGACCAGGGAAGCTTTCTTT. It yields the protein CASSETGVGVRTREAFF. Looking up the rest from reference TRBV18 and TRBJ1-1 gives the full variable domain: NAGVMQNPRHLVRRRGQEARLRCSPMKGHSHVYWYRQLPEEGLKFMVYLQKENIIDESGMPKERFSAEFPKEGPSILRIQQVVRGDSAAYFCASSETGVGVRTREAFFGQGTRLTVV.

The rearrangement links TRBV19 to TRBJ2-1; 11 nucleotides match TRBD2. This CDR3 has 14 residues. CDR1 and CDR2 (germline): LNHDA, SQIVND (reference sequence). The junction had 5 bases not matched to a gene; V was cut back by 5 bases and J by 8 bases. The CDR3 coding sequence is TGTGCCAGTAGTTTTAGCGGGGGGGACGATGAGCAGTTCTTC. Translating it yields CASSFSGGDDEQFF.

For the CDR3, the DNA is TGTGCCAGCAGTTTATCGTTCGTCACTGAAGCTTTCTTT. This gives the protein CASSLSFVTEAFF. This sequence joins TRBV27 and TRBJ1-1; D gene unclear. The CDR3 is made up of 13 amino acids. Trimming left V 0 bases short and J 4 bases short, with 6 bases between. Germline V gene sequence: CDR1 MNHEY, CDR2 SMNVEV (reference sequence).

V gene TRBV7-2 combines with J gene TRBJ2-1; 8 bases align to TRBD2. V shed 5 bases, J shed 4 bases, and the junction held 7 bases outside the gene matches. The CDR3 totals 15 residues. Per germline, CDR1 SGHTA and CDR2 FQGNSA. CDR3 coding DNA: TGTGCCAGCAGCCAAACTAGCGGAAATTACAATGAGCAGTTCTTC. This gives the protein CASSQTSGNYNEQFF.